This TCR beta chain comes out of a study of T-cell reconstitution after alpha-beta-depleted transplantation in children. The library targeted TCRbeta and was prepared with unique molecular identifiers. TCRdb re-called the PCR reads with MiXCR, one entry per CDR3 protein. The sample has just under 150,000 distinct CDR3 sequences, 7.5% to 9% seen once. The table lists this clonotype with many counts. Its cognate antigen is unknown. The CDR3 is 16 amino acids. The germline V and J ends were trimmed by 1 base and 1 base, with 9 bases remaining between them. The germline CDR1 and CDR2 sequences are SGHDT and YYEEEE. Whole-study findings and limits: After transplant, high TCRbeta diversity at day 60 in some patients arose from surviving recipient T cells and thymic progenitors. Newly generated T cells supplied most T-cell counts and diversity one year post-transplant.

The TCR comes from a female patient aged 2-9 years who had a stem cell transplant for congenital amegakaryocytic thrombocytopenia, so the T cells may come from the graft donor. The sequencing here drew on PBMCs, mostly from graft donor cells, taken 180 days after TCRalphabeta/CD19-depleted stem cell transplant. This rearrangement joins TRBV5-6 to TRBJ2-6, with D unresolved. DNA for the CDR3: TGTGCCAGCAGCTTGTATGGTTCGTCTGGGGCCAACGTCCTGACTTTC. As protein: CASSLYGSSGANVLTF.